Below, 5 T cell receptor beta chains from the same sample are listed, as sequenced in a study of CD8 T cells in Susac syndrome. After extraction with the RNeasy kit, about 0.45 to 1 ug of the RNA was reverse transcribed using random hexamers. TCRdb passed the immunoSEQ multiplex PCR reads through MiXCR, listing each CDR3 protein once. The sample lists roughly 160,000 distinct CDR3 sequences; 90% to 95% were seen once. Sequenced material: CD4+ T cells from PBMCs. These receptors were taken from a human donor in good health.

V is TRBV29-1 and J is TRBJ2-3, with 14 nucleotides matching TRBD2. CDR1 and CDR2 (germline): SQVTM, ANQGSEA. With V trimmed by 0 bases and J by 3 bases, 2 bases remained unmatched. The CDR3 contains 16 residues. The CDR3 protein is CSVEDGLAGGTDTQYF. The CDR3 nucleotides read TGCAGCGTTGAAGACGGACTAGCGGGGGGTACAGATACGCAGTATTTT.

This chain connects TRBV20-1 to TRBJ2-1; the match to TRBD2 covers 7 bases. The CDR3 extends over 14 amino acids. The germline CDR1 and CDR2 sequences are DFQATT and SNEGSKA (reference sequence). J was trimmed by 3 bases and V by 6 bases; bases with no gene match: 8. CDR3 bases: TGCAGTGCGGACCCGGGACTATTCTACAATGAGCAGTTCTTC. The encoded protein is CSADPGLFYNEQFF.

This chain links TRBV28 with TRBJ1-5; 9 bases align to TRBD1. The CDR3 has 15 residues. Germline V lookup: CDR1 MDHEN, CDR2 SYDVKM. J was trimmed by 6 bases and V by 4 bases; bases with no gene match: 7. CDR3 sequence reads: CASSSTGTGFQPQHF. The DNA of the CDR3 is TGTGCCAGCAGTTCGACAGGGACAGGGTTTCAGCCCCAGCATTTT.

This chain uses TRBV10-3 with TRBJ1-6; TRBD1 might be the D (5 bases). The CDR3 is made up of 14 amino acids. Germline V gives CDR1 ENHRY, CDR2 SYGVKD. V gave up 6 bases and J gave up 8 bases, with 14 bases separating them. The CDR3 sequence: CAISQLGEDSPLHF. CDR3 bases: TGTGCCATCAGCCAACTGGGGGAGGATTCACCCCTCCACTTT.

This rearrangement joins TRBV5-6 to TRBJ1-2; the D gene is possibly TRBD1 (6 bases). This CDR3 is built from 13 residues. Looked up from germline, CDR1 is SGHDT and CDR2 is YYEEEE. Trimming took off 2 bases at V and 6 bases at J, with 11 bases between the two ends. The CDR3 nucleotides read TGTGCCAGCAGCTTCCGTCCAGGGGATGGCTACACCTTC. Translated, it gives CASSFRPGDGYTF.